This entry lists 24 T cell receptor beta chains sequenced from one sample in a study of blood T cell repertoires in COVID-19. Profiling relied on immunoSEQ multiplex PCR, and the TCRdb table lists in-frame clones only, not all of them. The table lists some 200,000 clones, around 94% of them singletons, with about 0.76% in the top ten. Specimen: peripheral blood. These receptors originate from a man aged 25 to 45 with COVID-19, enrolled during active disease.

The rearrangement joins TRBV6-5 to TRBJ1-1, with a weak D call TRBD1 (6 bases). Per germline, CDR1 MNHEY and CDR2 SVGAGI. Deletions cut 7 bases from V and 4 bases from J, with 16 bases between. The length of the CDR3 is 14 residues. In DNA, the CDR3 is TGTGCCAGCATACCCCCAGGGGAGGGCACTGAAGCTTTCTTT. Its translation is CASIPPGEGTEAFF.

The CDR3: CASSSGQGQDEQYF. The CDR3 DNA reads as TGTGCCAGCAGCTCCGGACAGGGTCAGGACGAGCAGTACTTC. The V and J genes are TRBV7-9 and TRBJ2-7, with TRBD1 matching 8 bases. CDR1 is SEHNR and CDR2 is FQNEAQ in the germline V gene (reference sequence). J gave up 5 bases and V 4 bases, and 7 bases lay outside the gene matches. The CDR3 loop spans 14 amino acids.

V and J are TRBV5-4 and TRBJ2-7; D unclear. This CDR3 comprises 14 residues. Trimming removed 3 bases at V and 2 bases at J, with 12 bases between. The germline V gene encodes CDR1 SGHNT and CDR2 YYREEE (reference sequence). The CDR3 loop reads CASSSDAQPYEQYF. CDR3 nucleotide sequence: TGTGCCAGCAGCTCTGACGCACAGCCCTACGAGCAGTACTTC.

This chain uses TRBV5-1 with TRBJ1-2, with 8 bases that match TRBD1. This CDR3 has 15 amino acids. The germline V gene has CDR1 SGHRS and CDR2 YFSETQ. J gave up 6 bases and V 5 bases, and 12 bases lay outside the gene matches. The CDR3, as DNA: TGCGCCAGCAGGGTGACAGGGGTTACTTTTAATGGCTACACCTTC. Translated: CASRVTGVTFNGYTF.

The chain carries TRBV27 and TRBJ1-6; the D is unclear. CDR3 size: 17 residues. V was cut by 3 bases and J by 7 bases, with 19 bases left in between. Germline V gives CDR1 MNHEY, CDR2 SMNVEV (reference sequence). CDR3 loop: CASSFIPPARSNSPLHF. For the CDR3, the DNA is TGTGCCAGCAGTTTTATCCCCCCGGCCCGGAGCAATTCACCCCTCCACTTT.

This chain connects TRBV10-3 to TRBJ1-2; the match to TRBD1 covers 8 bases. The CDR3 runs 14 residues. The V gene end was trimmed by 0 bases and the J gene end by 6 bases; junction bases not matched to a gene: 3. CDR1 ENHRY and CDR2 SYGVKD come from the germline V gene. CDR3 nucleotide sequence: TGTGCCATCAGTGAGTCGGCAGGGGGCGATGGCTACACCTTC. This sequence encodes CAISESAGGDGYTF.

The chain has TRBV19 and TRBJ1-4; no clear D. The CDR3 covers 13 residues. Germline V gene lookup returns CDR1 LNHDA and CDR2 SQIVND (reference sequence). Trimming left V 4 bases short and J 8 bases short, with 11 bases between. The chain's CDR3 is CASSSSGREKLFF. CDR3 coding DNA: TGTGCCAGTAGTAGCAGCGGAAGAGAAAAACTGTTTTTT.

The CDR3 loop is CASKPTGGWNTEAFF. For the CDR3, the DNA is TGTGCCAGCAAACCAACCGGGGGGTGGAACACTGAAGCTTTCTTT. The chain recombines TRBV6-5 with TRBJ1-1; maybe TRBD1 (5 bases). CDR3 size: 15 residues. Germline V gene lookup returns CDR1 MNHEY and CDR2 SVGAGI. V lost 7 bases to trimming and J lost 1 base, with 16 bases between them.

This chain joins TRBV18 and TRBJ2-2, with D hard to call. CDR3 length: 13 amino acids. The germline V gene encodes CDR1 KGHSH and CDR2 LQKENI. The ends were cut back, 6 bases at V and 2 bases at J, with 7 bases in the middle. DNA of the CDR3: TGTGCCAGCTCGGCTAGTAACACCGGGGAGCTGTTTTTT. Its protein is CASSASNTGELFF. Full variable domain (missing parts from reference TRBV18 and TRBJ2-2): NAGVMQNPRHLVRRRGQEARLRCSPMKGHSHVYWYRQLPEEGLKFMVYLQKENIIDESGMPKERFSAEFPKEGPSILRIQQVVRGDSAAYFCASSASNTGELFFGEGSRLTVL.

This sequence joins TRBV11-2 and TRBJ2-3; 15 bases are shared with TRBD2. Looked up from germline, CDR1 is SGHAT and CDR2 is FQNNGV. This CDR3 spans 18 amino acids. V was pared by 5 bases and J by 2 bases, with 8 bases of the junction left unmatched. The CDR3 spells CASSNGLAGGLVTDTQYF. Here the CDR3 DNA reads TGTGCCAGCAGCAACGGACTAGCGGGGGGGCTCGTCACAGATACGCAGTATTTT.

The chain joins TRBV4-1 to TRBJ1-5, with TRBD1 matching 9 bases. This CDR3 comprises 18 residues. Germline V gene lookup returns CDR1 MGHRA and CDR2 YSYEKL. V was pared by 1 base and J by 2 bases, with 9 bases of the junction left unmatched. Written as DNA, the CDR3 is TGCGCCAGCAGCCAAGGGGAAGGGGACAGGGATGGCAATCAGCCCCAGCATTTT. Its translation is CASSQGEGDRDGNQPQHF.

The genes are TRBV6-5 and TRBJ2-1; D is perhaps TRBD2 (6 bases). The length of the CDR3 is 13 residues. Per germline, CDR1 MNHEY and CDR2 SVGAGI. Trimming stripped 0 bases from V and 6 bases from J, with 6 bases between. The CDR3 DNA reads TGTGCCAGCAGTTACTCCGGGAGCAATGAGCAGTTCTTC. Translated, it gives CASSYSGSNEQFF.

This chain connects TRBV2 to TRBJ1-2, with a weak D call TRBD1 (6 bases). Per the germline V gene, CDR1 is SNHLY and CDR2 is FYNNEI. The CDR3 runs 14 residues. The V end was cut by 8 bases, the J end by 8 bases, with 21 bases between. The CDR3 bases are TGTGCCAGCCAAGACCAAACAGGGAACGAGGGCTACACCTTC. As protein: CASQDQTGNEGYTF.

The genes are TRBV2 and TRBJ2-2; 8 nucleotides agree with TRBD2. CDR1 SNHLY and CDR2 FYNNEI come from the germline V gene. Trimming cost V 6 bases and J 6 bases; bases outside gene matches: 3. The CDR3 runs 13 residues. The CDR3 DNA is TGTGCCAGCAGACGACTAGCGCCCGGGGAGCTGTTTTTT. It codes for CASRRLAPGELFF.

This clone was found once. The chain carries TRBV6-5 and TRBJ2-5; weak D call: TRBD1 (8 bases). The CDR3 runs to 15 residues. Trimming took off 8 bases at V and 5 bases at J, with 21 bases between the two ends. CDR1 and CDR2 from the germline V gene are MNHEY and SVGAGI. CDR3 loop: CASEQRGDRGETQYF. CDR3 sequence (DNA): TGTGCCAGCGAACAGCGGGGAGACAGGGGTGAGACCCAGTACTTC.

The rearrangement links TRBV7-3 to TRBJ2-3; D is perhaps TRBD2 (7 bases). Germline V gene data show CDR1 as SGHTA and CDR2 as FQGTGA. Trimming removed 3 bases at V and 6 bases at J, with 19 bases between. The CDR3 loop spans 16 amino acids. The DNA of the CDR3 is TGTGCCAGCAGCTTGATCGCCTCACGGGGGGCTGATACGCAGTATTTT. Translation: CASSLIASRGADTQYF.

The rearrangement uses TRBV10-3 and TRBJ2-1; 10 bases are shared with TRBD2. Germline V lookup: CDR1 ENHRY, CDR2 SYGVKD. The CDR3 loop spans 16 amino acids. The V segment lost 6 bases and the J segment 1 base; nucleotides outside the gene matches: 6. The CDR3 sequence is CAIRRDSGGSYNEQFF. The CDR3 nucleotides read TGTGCCATCAGGAGAGATAGCGGGGGGTCCTACAATGAGCAGTTCTTC.

CDR3 sequence (DNA): TGTGCCAGCAGTTCAGGGCTCTATGGCTACACCTTC. Translation: CASSSGLYGYTF. V and J are TRBV28 and TRBJ1-2; D might be TRBD1 (5 bases). The CDR3 spans 12 residues. V gave up 4 bases and J gave up 4 bases, with 7 bases separating them. Germline values: CDR1 MDHEN, CDR2 SYDVKM.

Here the CDR3 DNA reads TGTGCCAGCACCTGGGACAGTCAGGGAACTGAAGCTTTCTTT. This encodes CASTWDSQGTEAFF. The chain carries TRBV6-5 and TRBJ1-1; 7 bases match TRBD1. V gave up 7 bases and J gave up 5 bases; unmatched junction bases: 10. This CDR3 is built from 14 residues. The germline V gene encodes CDR1 MNHEY and CDR2 SVGAGI.

V is TRBV6-4 and J is TRBJ1-5; TRBD1 might be the D (5 bases). Trimming stripped 3 bases from V and 9 bases from J, with 18 bases between. The length of the CDR3 is 15 residues. The germline V gene has CDR1 MRHNA and CDR2 SNTAGT. CDR3 protein: CASSEDISSGGPQHF. The DNA for the CDR3 is TGTGCCAGCAGTGAGGACATCAGTTCGGGTGGGCCCCAGCATTTT.

This clone was recorded a few times. The rearrangement uses TRBV5-1 and TRBJ2-7; the match to TRBD2 covers 10 bases. This CDR3 comprises 14 residues. V shed 2 bases, J shed 5 bases, and the junction held 4 bases outside the gene matches. In germline, CDR1 is SGHRS, CDR2 YFSETQ. CDR3 residues: CASSFSSGGNEQYF. CDR3 in DNA: TGCGCCAGCAGCTTTTCTAGCGGGGGCAACGAGCAGTACTTC.

This chain joins TRBV11-2 and TRBJ2-1; weak D call: TRBD2 (5 bases). Germline CDR1 reads SGHAT; CDR2 reads FQNNGV. The length of the CDR3 is 15 residues. Trimming took 5 bases from V and 2 from J, leaving 13 bases between them. The CDR3 nucleotides read TGTGCCAGCAGCCTCTTAGCGAATCCCTACAATGAGCAGTTCTTC. Protein: CASSLLANPYNEQFF.

On this clone itself: In the same sample, other DNA sequences code for this CDR3. This chain links TRBV18 with TRBJ1-1; 7 bases line up with TRBD1. This CDR3 has 13 residues. The trim removed 4 bases at V and 3 bases at J, leaving 2 bases unmatched. Germline V gene sequence: CDR1 KGHSH, CDR2 LQKENI. CDR3 coding DNA: TGTGCCAGCTCACTAACAGGGGACACTGAAGCTTTCTTT. This encodes CASSLTGDTEAFF.

The J gene is TRBJ2-7, the V gene TRBV4-1, with a tentative D call TRBD1 (6 bases). Germline loops: CDR1 MGHRA, CDR2 YSYEKL. Between the trimmed V and J ends, which lost 0 bases and 5 bases, there was a span of 8 bases. This CDR3 is built from 13 residues. The CDR3 sequence: CASSQDRGNEQYF. CDR3 sequence (DNA): TGCGCCAGCAGCCAAGACAGGGGAAACGAGCAGTACTTC.